A single sample is the source of the 5 T cell receptor beta chains below, sequenced in a study of post-analysis software for immune sequencing data. Points from the study as a whole: With TRBV5-6, TRBV5-1 and TRBV20-1 included, about five TRBV segments were more frequent in patients than in controls.

The TCR beta cDNA libraries contained unique molecular identifiers. TCRdb independently ran MiXCR on the PCR reads; one entry per CDR3 protein. The table includes about 540,000 distinct CDR3 sequences, around 31% detected once. No cognate antigen is known for these TCRs. Material for sequencing was blood. These receptors were taken from a girl aged 2 to 17 with multiple sclerosis.

This clonotype was detected once. This rearrangement joins TRBV11-2 to TRBJ2-3, with D possibly TRBD2 on 6 matching bases. The germline CDR1 and CDR2 sequences are SGHAT and FQNNGV. The CDR3 has 16 residues. V was pared by 4 bases and J by 3 bases, with 17 bases between. Here the CDR3 DNA reads TGTGCCAGCAGCTGCCGGGGGAGGACGAGGACAGATACGCAGTATTTT. Translating it yields CASSCRGRTRTDTQYF. The variable domain in full, completed from reference TRBV11-2 and TRBJ2-3, reads EAGVAQSPRYKIIEKRQSVAFWCNPISGHATLYWYQQILGQGPKLLIQFQNNGVVDDSQLPKDRFSAERLKGVDSTLKIQPAKLEDSAVYLCASSCRGRTRTDTQYFGPGTRLTVL.

This clonotype was seen a few times. The chain is built from TRBV7-8 and TRBJ1-5, with TRBD1 matching over 11 bases. The CDR3 consists of 19 residues. The V and J ends lost 4 bases and 0 bases, in that order; junction bases with no gene match: 11. Looked up from germline, CDR1 is SGHVS and CDR2 is FQNEAQ. CDR3 loop: CASSSTRTGGIGSNQPQHF. Written as DNA, the CDR3 is TGTGCCAGCAGCTCGACTAGGACAGGGGGCATAGGTAGCAATCAGCCCCAGCATTTT.

This rearrangement joins TRBV20-1 to TRBJ2-1; TRBD2 matches at 15 bases. The V gene's germline CDR1 is DFQATT and CDR2 SNEGSKA (reference sequence). The CDR3 has 16 amino acids. J lost 6 bases, V lost 5 bases, and 8 bases had no gene match. The CDR3 loop reads CSASRTSGGATNEQFF. The CDR3 coding sequence is TGCAGTGCTTCGAGGACTAGCGGGGGGGCCACCAATGAGCAGTTCTTC.

The genes are TRBV12-3 or TRBV12-4 and TRBJ2-3; 14 nucleotides align to TRBD2. Unmatched junction bases numbered 7, after V lost 2 bases and J lost 6 bases. The CDR3 has 17 amino acids. The CDR3 DNA sequence: TGTGCCAGCAGTTTACAGACTAGCGGGGGGGCATTTGATACGCAGTATTTT. It translates to CASSLQTSGGAFDTQYF.

V usage is TRBV5-5 and J usage is TRBJ1-4; maybe TRBD1 (5 bases). V gave up 7 bases and J gave up 4 bases, with 11 bases separating them. CDR3 size: 13 residues. The germline CDR1 and CDR2 sequences are SGHKS and YYEKEE (reference sequence). This CDR3 reads CASGRDYNEKLFF. Written as DNA, the CDR3 is TGTGCCAGCGGCCGGGACTATAATGAAAAACTGTTTTTT. The full variable domain, in which reference TRBV5-5 and TRBJ1-4 provide the parts outside the CDR3, is DAGVTQSPTHLIKTRGQQVTLRCSPISGHKSVSWYQQVLGQGPQFIFQYYEKEERGRGNFPDRFSARQFPNYSSELNVNALLLGDSALYLCASGRDYNEKLFFGSGTQLSVL.